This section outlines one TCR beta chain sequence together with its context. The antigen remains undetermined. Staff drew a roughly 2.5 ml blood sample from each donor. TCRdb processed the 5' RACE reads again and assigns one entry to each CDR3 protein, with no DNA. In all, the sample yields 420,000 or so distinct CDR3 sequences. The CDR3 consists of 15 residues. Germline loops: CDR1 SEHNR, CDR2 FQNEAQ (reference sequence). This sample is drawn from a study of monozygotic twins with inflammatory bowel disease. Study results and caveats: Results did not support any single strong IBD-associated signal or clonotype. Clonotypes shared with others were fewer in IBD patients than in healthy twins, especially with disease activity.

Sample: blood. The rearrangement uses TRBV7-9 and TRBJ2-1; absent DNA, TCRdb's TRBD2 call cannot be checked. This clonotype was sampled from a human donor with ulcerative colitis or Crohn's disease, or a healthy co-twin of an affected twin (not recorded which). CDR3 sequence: CASSFGLAGVNEQFF.